This T cell receptor (beta chain) was sequenced in a study of cytomegalovirus exposure and HLA in healthy donors. Overall study: In an earlier analysis, 95 million to 140 million unique TCR beta sequences were found from some 180 million T cells.

Trimming stripped 4 bases from V and 4 bases from J, with 13 bases between. CDR1 and CDR2 from the germline V gene are SQVTM and ANQGSEA. This CDR3 has 13 residues. Whole-study findings and limits: According to a later analysis, most TCR beta chains associated with CMV appeared HLA-restricted. A later analysis showed TCR association rates differing by HLA locus, peaking at DRB1 and lowest at HLA-C.

With regard to this clone: Its antigen remains unknown.

PCR employed 60 Vbeta and 13 Jbeta primers. The repertoire was sequenced with immunoSEQ multiplex PCR; TCRdb's copy has only in-frame clones and lacks some. The sample holds 55,000 to 90,000 clones, roughly 79% seen once. The origin of this receptor is a man between 45 and 60 years old in good health and CMV-seronegative. The gene calls are TRBV29-1 and TRBJ1-1, with a weak D call TRBD1 (6 bases). The sample taken for sequencing was PBMCs. The CDR3 nucleotides read TGCAGCGTTGGAGGGGGAGTAGGCACTGAAGCTTTCTTT. Residues: CSVGGGVGTEAFF.